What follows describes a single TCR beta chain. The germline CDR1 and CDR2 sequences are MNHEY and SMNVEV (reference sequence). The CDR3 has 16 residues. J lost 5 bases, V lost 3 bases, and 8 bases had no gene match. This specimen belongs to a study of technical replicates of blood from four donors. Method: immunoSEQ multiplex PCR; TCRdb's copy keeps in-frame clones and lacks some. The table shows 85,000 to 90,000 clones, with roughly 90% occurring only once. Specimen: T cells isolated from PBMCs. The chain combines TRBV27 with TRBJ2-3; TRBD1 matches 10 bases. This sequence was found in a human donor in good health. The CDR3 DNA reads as TGTGCCAGCAGTTTGAATACGGACAGGGGGGGAGATACGCAGTATTTT. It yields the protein CASSLNTDRGGDTQYF.